What follows are 11 T cell receptor beta chains derived from one specimen sequenced in a study of shared clonotypes between healthy human individuals. Naive CD8 cells lacked CD45RO and underwent positive selection for CCR7, leaving out terminally differentiated effector memory CD45RA+ cells. This table comes from immunoSEQ multiplex PCR, and its TCRdb copy is limited to in-frame clones, with some not included. Counted here are hundreds of thousands of clones, 85% to 95% occurring once; the ten biggest clones make up over 0.1%. Material for sequencing was naive CD8+ T cells sorted from blood. These receptors originate from a woman in her twenties or thirties in good health.

The chain employs TRBV5-6 and TRBJ2-1; TRBD2 matches at 7 bases. CDR1 is SGHDT, CDR2 YYEEEE, per germline. There are 14 residues in the CDR3. The V segment lost 1 base and the J segment 7 bases; nucleotides outside the gene matches: 5. The CDR3 DNA reads as TGTGCCAGCAGCTTGTGGGGAGGGCCAAATGAGCAGTTCTTC. It codes for CASSLWGGPNEQFF.

The chain couples TRBV2 to TRBJ1-4; D gene uncertain. CDR1 SNHLY and CDR2 FYNNEI come from the germline V gene. V was pared by 8 bases and J by 1 base, with 8 bases between. The CDR3 has 13 residues. The CDR3 region has the DNA TGTGCCAGCTGGAGCCGAACTAATGAAAAACTGTTTTTT. Its translation: CASWSRTNEKLFF.

The CDR3 sequence is CASSQGDLAGGWLYNEQFF. As DNA, the CDR3 is TGTGCCAGCAGCCAAGGGGATCTAGCGGGAGGTTGGCTTTACAATGAGCAGTTCTTC. The rearrangement joins TRBV14 to TRBJ2-1, with 11 bases matching TRBD2. This CDR3 has 19 amino acids. Germline V lookup: CDR1 SGHDN, CDR2 FVKESK. V lost 1 base and J lost 4; bases outside the gene matches: 12.

The chain has TRBV6-6 and TRBJ2-7; 9 positions agree with TRBD1. Germline CDR1 is MNHNY and CDR2 is SVGAGI (reference sequence). The CDR3 consists of 15 residues. Unmatched junction bases numbered 8, after V lost 7 bases and J lost 1 base. The DNA of the CDR3 is TGTGCCAGCACTTTGACAGGGGGGGGTTCCTACGAGCAGTACTTC. This translates into CASTLTGGGSYEQYF.

In its sample, this clone was seen a few times. V and J are TRBV27 and TRBJ2-7, with 11 bases aligning to TRBD2. Trimming removed 5 bases from V and 1 base from J; junction bases left unmatched: 7. CDR1 is MNHEY and CDR2 is SMNVEV in the germline V gene (reference sequence). This CDR3 comprises 16 residues. Here the CDR3 DNA reads TGTGCCAGCAGTCCATCGACTAGCGGGGTTTCCTACGAGCAGTACTTC. It codes for CASSPSTSGVSYEQYF.

The gene calls are TRBV21-1 and TRBJ1-6. TRBV21-1 is a pseudogene. The CDR3 consists of 16 residues. The CDR3 region has the DNA TGTGCCAGAACCGCCTCAAGCTGCTCCTATAATTCACCCCTCCACTTT. Its translation: CARTASSCSYNSPLHF.

The chain uses TRBV9 and TRBJ2-7; 8 nucleotides align to TRBD2. CDR1 and CDR2 (germline): SGDLS, YYNGEE. The CDR3 has 15 residues. J lost 3 bases, V lost 0 bases, and 5 bases had no gene match. The CDR3 here is CASSVDSGTNYEQYF. Here the CDR3 DNA reads TGTGCCAGCAGCGTAGATAGCGGGACCAACTACGAGCAGTACTTC.

V is TRBV7-2 and J is TRBJ2-7; 12 bases map to TRBD2. The CDR3 loop spans 16 amino acids. With 5 bases clipped from V and 3 bases from J, the junction kept 8 bases outside the gene matches. Per germline, CDR1 SGHTA and CDR2 FQGNSA. The CDR3 bases are TGTGCCAGCAGCCACTGGACTAGCGGGGACCACTACGAGCAGTACTTC. The encoded protein is CASSHWTSGDHYEQYF.

This clone was seen only a few times. The chain is built from TRBV28 and TRBJ1-2; D gene uncertain. Deletions cut 2 bases from V and 4 bases from J, with 8 bases between. The germline V gene has CDR1 MDHEN and CDR2 SYDVKM. The CDR3 covers 13 residues. CDR3 DNA sequence: TGTGCCAGCAGTTTAATGGGTGGCTATGGCTACACCTTC. The encoded protein is CASSLMGGYGYTF.

The chain carries TRBV27 and TRBJ2-7; TRBD2 might be the D (6 bases). Germline assignment: CDR1 MNHEY and CDR2 SMNVEV (reference sequence). The CDR3 has 15 residues. Trimming took 5 bases from V and 0 from J, leaving 14 bases between them. CDR3 amino acids: CASSTLAQSSYEQYF. CDR3 DNA: TGTGCCAGCAGTACCCTAGCGCAAAGCTCCTACGAGCAGTACTTC.

The CDR3 spells CASRSGFSGNTIYF. The CDR3 DNA sequence: TGTGCCAGCAGGTCGGGTTTCTCTGGAAACACCATATATTTT. The V gene is TRBV28, the J gene TRBJ1-3; D call uncertain. The germline CDR1 and CDR2 sequences are MDHEN and SYDVKM. The CDR3 totals 14 residues. Trimming shortened V by 6 bases and J by 0 bases, and 9 bases separated the two germline ends.